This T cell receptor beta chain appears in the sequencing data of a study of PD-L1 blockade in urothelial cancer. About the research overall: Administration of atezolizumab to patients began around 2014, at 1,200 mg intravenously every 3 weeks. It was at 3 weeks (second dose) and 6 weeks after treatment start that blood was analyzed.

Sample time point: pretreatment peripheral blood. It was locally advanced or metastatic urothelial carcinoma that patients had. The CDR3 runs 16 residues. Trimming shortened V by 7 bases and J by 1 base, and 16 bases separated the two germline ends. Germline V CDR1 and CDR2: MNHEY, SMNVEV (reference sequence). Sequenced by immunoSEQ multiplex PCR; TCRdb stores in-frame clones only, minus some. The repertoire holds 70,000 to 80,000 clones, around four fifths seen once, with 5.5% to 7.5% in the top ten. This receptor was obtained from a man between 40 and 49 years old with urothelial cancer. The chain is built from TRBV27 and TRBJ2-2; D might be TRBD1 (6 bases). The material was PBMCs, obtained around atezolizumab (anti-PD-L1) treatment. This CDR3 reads CASTSRLTGNTGELFF. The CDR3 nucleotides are TGTGCCAGCACCTCTCGATTGACAGGGAACACCGGGGAGCTGTTTTTT.